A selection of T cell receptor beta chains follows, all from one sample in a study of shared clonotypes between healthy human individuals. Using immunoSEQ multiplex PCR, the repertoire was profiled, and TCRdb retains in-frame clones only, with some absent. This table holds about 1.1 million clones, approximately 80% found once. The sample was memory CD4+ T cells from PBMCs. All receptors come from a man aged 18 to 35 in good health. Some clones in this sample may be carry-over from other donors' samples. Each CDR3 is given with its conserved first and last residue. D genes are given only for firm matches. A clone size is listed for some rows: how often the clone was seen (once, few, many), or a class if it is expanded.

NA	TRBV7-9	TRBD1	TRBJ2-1	TGTGCCAGCAGCTCCGGGACAGGGGGCTCCAATGAGCAGTTCTTC	CASSSGTGGSNEQFF
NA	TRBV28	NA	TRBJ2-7	TGTGCCAGCAGCCTTCGATGGGGCCCCTACGAGCAGTACTTC	CASSLRWGPYEQYF
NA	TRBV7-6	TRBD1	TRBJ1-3	TGTGCCAGCAGCCCGGGACAGGTACTGGGTGGAAACACCATATATTTT	CASSPGQVLGGNTIYF
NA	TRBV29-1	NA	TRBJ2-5	TGCAGCGTTTCATTGGAGACCCAGTACTTC	CSVSLETQYF
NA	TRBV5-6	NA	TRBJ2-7	TGTGCCAGCAGCTTTAGACGTGTCTCCTACGAGCAGTACTTC	CASSFRRVSYEQYF
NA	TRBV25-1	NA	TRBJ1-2	TGTGCCAGCAGTACGGGCTACTATGGCTACACCTTC	CASSTGYYGYTF
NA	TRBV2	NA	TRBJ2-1	TGTGCCAGCAGCGAAGACTTGGCTAATGAGCAGTTCTTC	CASSEDLANEQFF
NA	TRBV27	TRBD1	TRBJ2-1	TGTGCCAGCAGTCATTGGGACAGGGCCTACAATGAGCAGTTCTTC	CASSHWDRAYNEQFF
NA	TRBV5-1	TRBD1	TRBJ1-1	TGCGCCAGCAGCACGGGACAGGGTGGGGCACCTGAAGCTTTCTTT	CASSTGQGGAPEAFF
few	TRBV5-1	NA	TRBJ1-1	TGCGCCAGCAGCTCCCTTGGGGGTCAAACTGAAGCTTTCTTT	CASSSLGGQTEAFF
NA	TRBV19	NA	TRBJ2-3	TGTGCCAGTAGTATAGTTCTAGGCCGCACAGATACGCAGTATTTT	CASSIVLGRTDTQYF
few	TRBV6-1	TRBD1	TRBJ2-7	TGTGCCAGCACCCGAGGACAGGCCACTACCTACGAGCAGTACTTC	CASTRGQATTYEQYF
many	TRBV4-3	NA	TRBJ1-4	TGCGCCAGCAGCCTTGGGACTAATGAAAAACTGTTTTTT	CASSLGTNEKLFF
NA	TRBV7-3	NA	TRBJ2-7	TGTGCCAGCAGCTTAGATGCCTACGAGCAGTACTTC	CASSLDAYEQYF
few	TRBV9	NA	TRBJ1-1	TGTGCCAGCAGCGTAGCACCCAGGGACACTGAAGCTTTCTTT	CASSVAPRDTEAFF
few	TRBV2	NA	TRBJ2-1	TGTGCCAGCAGTCCTGTCGAAATCTCCTACAATGAGCAGTTCTTC	CASSPVEISYNEQFF
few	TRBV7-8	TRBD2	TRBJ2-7	TGTGCCAGCAGCCTCCGCCCAATAACTAGCGGGGTTCCCTACGAGCAGTACTTC	CASSLRPITSGVPYEQYF
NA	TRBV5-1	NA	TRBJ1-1	TGCGCCAGCAGCCCAGGGCGGTCCCAAGGGGCTGAAGCTTTCTTT	CASSPGRSQGAEAFF
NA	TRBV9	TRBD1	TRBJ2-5	TGTGCCAGCAGCTCGGGACAGGGGGCCGAGACCCAGTACTTC	CASSSGQGAETQYF
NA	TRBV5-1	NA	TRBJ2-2	TGCGCCAGCAGCTTAGGCCAGGACAGCGGAACCGGGGAGCTGTTTTTT	CASSLGQDSGTGELFF
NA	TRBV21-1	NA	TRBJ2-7	TGTGCCAGCAGCAAATTAGGGGGCCATGGCTACGAGCAGTACTTC	CASSKLGGHGYEQYF
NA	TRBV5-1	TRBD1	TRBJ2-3	TGCGCCAGCAGCTCCCAGACAGGGGGGGTCGCAGATACGCAGTATTTT	CASSSQTGGVADTQYF
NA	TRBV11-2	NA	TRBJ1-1	TGTGCCAGCAGCTTAGTATCCGGGGTCCAAGGGATCACGACAGCTTTCTTT	CASSLVSGVQGITTAFF
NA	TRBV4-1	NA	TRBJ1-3	TGCGCCAGCAGCCAAGAGGGGGCGGGTGGAAACACCATATATTTT	CASSQEGAGGNTIYF
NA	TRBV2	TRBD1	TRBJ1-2	TGTGCCAGCAGAGAGGACAGGGAATATGGCTACACCTTC	CASREDREYGYTF
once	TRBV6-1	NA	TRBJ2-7	TGTGCCAGCAGTGAAGATGGGTATAGGCCCTACGAGCAGTACTTC	CASSEDGYRPYEQYF
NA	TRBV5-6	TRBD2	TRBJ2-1	TGTGCCAGCAGCCCCTGGGCGGGAGAATTCCACAATGAGCAGTTCTTC	CASSPWAGEFHNEQFF
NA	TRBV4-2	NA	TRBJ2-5	TGTGCCAGCAGCTCCTCGTGGGAGGACCAAGAGACCCAGTACTTC	CASSSSWEDQETQYF
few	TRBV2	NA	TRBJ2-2	TGTGCCAGCAGGGCCGGGACCCACAACACCGGGGAGCTGTTTTTT	CASRAGTHNTGELFF
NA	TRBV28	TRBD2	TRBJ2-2	TGTGCCAGCAGTTTATACCTAGCGGGATACTCCACCGGGGAGCTGTTTTTT	CASSLYLAGYSTGELFF
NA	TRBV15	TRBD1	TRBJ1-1	TGTGCCACCAGCAGAGGGGACAGTTCGGCTTTCTTT	CATSRGDSSAFF
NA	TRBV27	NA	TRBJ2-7	TGTGCCAGCATTCGGACAGCATTTCCCTACGAGCAGTACTTC	CASIRTAFPYEQYF
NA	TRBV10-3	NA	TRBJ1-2	TGTGCCATCAGTGAGACCAATTCCCGGGCAGGGGTAGGTGGCTACACCTTC	CAISETNSRAGVGGYTF
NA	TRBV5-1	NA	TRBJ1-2	TGCGCCAGCAGCTTGGCCTTGGGGGAAGGGTCCAACTATGGCTACACCTTC	CASSLALGEGSNYGYTF
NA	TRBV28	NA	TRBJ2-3	TGTGCCAGCAGGACTAGTGGATCCCTCGATACGCAGTATTTT	CASRTSGSLDTQYF
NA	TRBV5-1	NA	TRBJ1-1	TGCGCCAGCAGCTCGAGACAGGACAATACTGAAGCTTTCTTT	CASSSRQDNTEAFF
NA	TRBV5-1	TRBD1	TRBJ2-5	TGCGCCAGCAGTACCGGGACAGACGAGACCCAGTACTTC	CASSTGTDETQYF
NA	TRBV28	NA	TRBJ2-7	TGTGCCAGCAGTTTTTCATATGGGGAGCAGTACTTC	CASSFSYGEQYF
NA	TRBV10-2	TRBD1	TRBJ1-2	TGCGCCAGCACCCTGGACAGGGCAGGCGGCTACACCTTC	CASTLDRAGGYTF
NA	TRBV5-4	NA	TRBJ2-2	TGTGCCAGCAGCTTCGGGACAACGAACACCGGGGAGCTGTTTTTT	CASSFGTTNTGELFF
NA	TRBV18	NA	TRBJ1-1	TGTGCCAGCTCACCACGGGTGTTTGGCACTGAAGCTTTCTTT	CASSPRVFGTEAFF
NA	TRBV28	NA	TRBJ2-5	TGTGCCAGCAGATCCACCCGGGAGACCCAGTACTTC	CASRSTRETQYF
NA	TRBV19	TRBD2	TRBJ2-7	TGTGCCAGTAGAAAAGGACTAGCGGACTCCTACGAGCAGTACTTC	CASRKGLADSYEQYF
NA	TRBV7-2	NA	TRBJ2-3	TGTGCCAGCAGCTTAGATCTTAGCTACACAGATACGCAGTATTTT	CASSLDLSYTDTQYF
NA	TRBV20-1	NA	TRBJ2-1	TGCAGTGCAGAGGGGCAAAATGAGCAGTTCTTC	CSAEGQNEQFF
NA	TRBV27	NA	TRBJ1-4	TGTGCCAGCAGTTTACTTATTAATGAAAAACTGTTTTTT	CASSLLINEKLFF
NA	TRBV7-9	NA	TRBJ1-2	TGTGCCAGCAGCCCCTCCTCGACCAGTGGGTACTATGGCTACACCTTC	CASSPSSTSGYYGYTF
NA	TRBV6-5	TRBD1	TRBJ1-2	TGTGCCAGCAGTTACGAAGGGACAGCATATGGCTACACCTTC	CASSYEGTAYGYTF